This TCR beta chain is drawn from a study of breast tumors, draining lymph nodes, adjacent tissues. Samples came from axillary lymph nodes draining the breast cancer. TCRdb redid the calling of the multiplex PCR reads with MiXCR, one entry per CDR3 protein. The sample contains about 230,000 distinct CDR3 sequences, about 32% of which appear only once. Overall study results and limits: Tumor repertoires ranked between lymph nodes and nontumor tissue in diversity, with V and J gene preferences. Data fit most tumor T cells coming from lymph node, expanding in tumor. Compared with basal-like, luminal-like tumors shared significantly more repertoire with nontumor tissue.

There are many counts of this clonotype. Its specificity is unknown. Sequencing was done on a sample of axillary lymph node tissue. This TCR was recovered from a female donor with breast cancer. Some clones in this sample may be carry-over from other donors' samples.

CDR3 in DNA: TGTGCCAGCAGCCAAATAGCGGGAGGGCCGTCAGAGACCCAGTACTTC. This codes for CASSQIAGGPSETQYF. This chain joins TRBV4-2 and TRBJ2-5, with 11 bases matching TRBD2. CDR1 is LGHNA, CDR2 YNFKEQ, per germline. V shed 2 bases, J shed 4 bases, and the junction held 6 bases outside the gene matches. CDR3 length: 16 amino acids.